The 30 T cell receptor beta chains below come from one sample, sequenced in a study of T cell repertoires in cytomegalovirus infection. In TCRdb, the reads were re-called with MiXCR into one record per CDR3 protein. The profile covers some 200,000 distinct CDR3 sequences, with about 40% appearing a single time and roughly three fifths taken by the ten largest. Their recognized antigens are unknown. The sample here was CD8+ T cells from cultured PBMCs, taken from culture after CMV antigen stimulation. These receptors came from a human donor in good health (CMV status not recorded). Some clones in this sample may be carry-over from other donors' samples.

The chain employs TRBV29-1 and TRBJ2-1; 11 nucleotides line up with TRBD2. The CDR3 runs 17 residues. V shed 1 base and J 3 bases; nucleotides not matched to a gene: 8. CDR1 is SQVTM, CDR2 ANQGSEA, per germline. The CDR3 spells CSVEGDSLAGGYNEQFF. Here the CDR3 DNA reads TGCAGCGTTGAAGGTGACTCTCTAGCGGGAGGCTACAATGAGCAGTTCTTC.

The chain recombines TRBV28 with TRBJ2-1; D unresolved. V lost 6 bases and J lost 6, with 15 bases in between. CDR3 size: 14 residues. CDR1 is MDHEN and CDR2 is SYDVKM in the germline V gene. CDR3 protein: CASSPTDSRNEQFF. CDR3 bases: TGTGCCAGCAGCCCAACCGACTCACGCAATGAGCAGTTCTTC.

This chain uses TRBV20-1 with TRBJ1-1, with D tentatively TRBD1 (5 bases). V was shortened by 0 bases and J by 3 bases, with 8 bases between the two germline ends. Germline V CDR1 and CDR2: DFQATT, SNEGSKA (reference sequence). This CDR3 has 13 amino acids. The CDR3 spells CSARDRADTEAFF. DNA of the CDR3: TGCAGTGCTAGAGACAGGGCGGACACTGAAGCTTTCTTT.

The chain couples TRBV20-1 to TRBJ1-1; D uncertain. The CDR3 spans 15 residues. Germline CDR1 and CDR2: DFQATT and SNEGSKA (reference sequence). The germline V and J ends were trimmed by 6 bases and 5 bases, with 22 bases remaining between them. DNA for the CDR3: TGCAGTGCGCTGCCTCCTGGCCCGGGAAAGACTGAAGCTTTCTTT. Translation: CSALPPGPGKTEAFF.

Many counts were recorded for this clonotype. The genes are TRBV7-6 and TRBJ2-2; no firm D call. Trimming removed 2 bases from V and 6 bases from J, with 13 bases in between. The CDR3 totals 15 residues. In germline, CDR1 is SGHVS, CDR2 FNYEAQ. The CDR3 DNA is TGTGCCAGCAGCTTAAGTGTAGGGTCGCCCGGGGAGCTGTTTTTT. Residues: CASSLSVGSPGELFF.

This clonotype was seen more than once but under ten times. The genes are TRBV19 and TRBJ2-3; 8 bases align to TRBD2. Looked up from germline, CDR1 is LNHDA and CDR2 is SQIVND (reference sequence). The V segment lost 4 bases and the J segment 4 bases; nucleotides outside the gene matches: 4. This CDR3 comprises 14 residues. The CDR3 sequence: CASSTGLGSDTQYF. In nucleotides, the CDR3 is TGTGCCAGTAGTACGGGACTAGGATCAGATACGCAGTATTTT.

The chain is built from TRBV7-9 and TRBJ2-1, with TRBD2 matching 9 bases. V shed 1 base, J shed 7 bases, and the junction held 5 bases outside the gene matches. The CDR3 is 15 amino acids. Germline-derived CDR1 and CDR2 are SEHNR and FQNEAQ (reference sequence). The CDR3 nucleotides read TGTGCCAGCAGCTTAGAGGCGGGGGGGCATAATGAGCAGTTCTTC. Translated, it gives CASSLEAGGHNEQFF.

The V and J genes are TRBV12-3 or TRBV12-4 and TRBJ2-7; D may correspond to TRBD1 or TRBD2 (5 bases each). There are 14 residues in the CDR3. Trimming took off 3 bases at V and 3 bases at J, with 12 bases between the two ends. The CDR3 sequence is CASSFSLGVYEQYF. The CDR3 DNA is TGTGCCAGCAGTTTTTCCCTGGGGGTCTACGAGCAGTACTTC.

This clonotype has just a few counts. The genes are TRBV10-3 and TRBJ2-2; 9 nucleotides align to TRBD1. Trimming cost V 6 bases and J 2 bases; bases outside gene matches: 10. CDR3 length: 17 residues. Per the germline V gene, CDR1 is ENHRY and CDR2 is SYGVKD. The CDR3 reads CAIRTFRDRVNTGELFF. The CDR3 DNA reads as TGTGCCATCAGGACGTTCCGGGACAGGGTTAACACCGGGGAGCTGTTTTTT.

The V gene is TRBV27, the J gene TRBJ2-7; D is ambiguous. Germline CDR1 is MNHEY and CDR2 is SMNVEV (reference sequence). CDR3 length equals 10 residues. Trimming removed 4 bases at V and 10 bases at J, with 8 bases between. The CDR3 DNA sequence: TGTGCCAGCAGTTATCCTTTACAGTACTTC. It yields the protein CASSYPLQYF.

The J gene is TRBJ2-1, the V gene TRBV12-3 or TRBV12-4; 7 bases map to TRBD2. The CDR3 totals 16 residues. V lost 7 bases to trimming and J lost 0 bases; unmatched junction nucleotides: 9. The CDR3 protein is CASTRGGRSSYNEQFF. CDR3 in DNA: TGTGCCAGCACCCGGGGAGGGCGAAGCTCCTACAATGAGCAGTTCTTC.

The chain links TRBV2 to TRBJ1-2; D may be TRBD1 (5 bases). In germline, CDR1 is SNHLY, CDR2 FYNNEI. CDR3 size: 14 residues. V lost 4 bases, J lost 4 bases, and 13 bases lay in between. CDR3 in amino acids: CASSVRGGTYGYTF. The CDR3 DNA reads as TGTGCCAGCAGTGTCCGCGGGGGGACCTATGGCTACACCTTC. The full variable domain, its missing parts supplied by reference TRBV2 and TRBJ1-2, is EPEVTQTPSHQVTQMGQEVILRCVPISNHLYFYWYRQILGQKVEFLVSFYNNEISEKSEIFDDQFSVERPDGSNFTLKIRSTKLEDSAMYFCASSVRGGTYGYTFGSGTRLTVV.

This clonotype was counted at least ten times. The J gene is TRBJ1-1, the V gene TRBV10-3; D gene unclear. Per germline, CDR1 ENHRY and CDR2 SYGVKD. The CDR3 runs 14 residues. The V gene lost 3 bases and the J gene lost 4 bases, with 12 bases spanning the gap. The CDR3 spells CAISDGGEGTEAFF. Written as DNA, the CDR3 is TGTGCCATCAGTGATGGTGGGGAGGGCACTGAAGCTTTCTTT.

The gene calls are TRBV11-2 and TRBJ1-3, with D hard to call. Germline CDR1 is SGHAT and CDR2 is FQNNGV. The CDR3 sequence is 17 residues long. Trimming took off 1 base at V and 0 bases at J, with 13 bases between the two ends. CDR3 bases: TGTGCCAGCAGCTTAGTCCGCAAAGAAAACTCTGGAAACACCATATATTTT. This codes for CASSLVRKENSGNTIYF.

Only one count was recorded for this clonotype. The gene calls are TRBV19 and TRBJ1-1; 8 positions agree with TRBD1. In germline, CDR1 is LNHDA, CDR2 SQIVND (reference sequence). Trimming at V came to 5 bases and at J to 4 bases, leaving 6 bases not matched to a gene. CDR3 length equals 14 residues. The CDR3 region has the DNA TGTGCCAGTAGTGACAGGGGAGGGAGCACTGAAGCTTTCTTT. It translates to CASSDRGGSTEAFF.

This chain connects TRBV6-5 to TRBJ2-7; 7 bases agree with TRBD1. This CDR3 spans 14 amino acids. The germline V gene encodes CDR1 MNHEY and CDR2 SVGAGI. V lost 0 bases, J lost 3 bases, and 2 bases stayed unmatched. The CDR3 region has the DNA TGTGCCAGCAGTTACTCAGGGGGCGGCTACGAGCAGTACTTC. Translated: CASSYSGGGYEQYF.

This chain joins TRBV7-6 and TRBJ1-1, with D unclear. The CDR3 is made up of 13 amino acids. The V end lost 0 bases, the J end lost 6 bases, and 8 bases lay between the germline ends. Germline CDR1 is SGHVS and CDR2 is FNYEAQ. The CDR3 sequence is CASSLAGRAEAFF. CDR3 bases: TGTGCCAGCAGCTTAGCAGGGCGCGCTGAAGCTTTCTTT.

V and J are TRBV11-2 and TRBJ1-1; D is uncertain. Germline CDR1 reads SGHAT; CDR2 reads FQNNGV. The CDR3 contains 11 residues. Trimming stripped 5 bases from V and 7 bases from J, with 8 bases between. CDR3 in DNA: TGTGCCAGCAGCCAGAACCGTGAAGCTTTCTTT. Amino acid sequence: CASSQNREAFF.

This clonotype was seen more than once but under ten times. The chain recombines TRBV7-9 with TRBJ2-7; 11 bases agree with TRBD2. CDR1 and CDR2 (germline): SEHNR, FQNEAQ (reference sequence). The CDR3 loop spans 17 amino acids. J gave up 3 bases and V 5 bases, and 12 bases lay outside the gene matches. CDR3 sequence: CASSPRSGTSGDYEQYF. The CDR3 nucleotides read TGTGCCAGCAGCCCAAGATCCGGGACTAGCGGAGACTACGAGCAGTACTTC. The variable domain in full, completed from reference TRBV7-9 and TRBJ2-7, reads DTGVSQNPRHKITKRGQNVTFRCDPISEHNRLYWYRQTLGQGPEFLTYFQNEAQLEKSRLLSDRFSAERPKGSFSTLEIQRTEQGDSAMYLCASSPRSGTSGDYEQYFGPGTRLTVT.

V gene TRBV10-3 combines with J gene TRBJ1-1; the D gene is possibly TRBD1 (5 bases). Trimming stripped 0 bases from V and 6 bases from J, with 20 bases between. Germline CDR1 is ENHRY and CDR2 is SYGVKD. This CDR3 has 17 residues. This CDR3 is CAISESTLGQSFPEAFF. The CDR3 DNA reads TGTGCCATCAGTGAGTCGACCTTGGGGCAAAGTTTCCCTGAAGCTTTCTTT.

This clonotype came up a few times. The chain carries TRBV20-1 and TRBJ2-7; 10 bases fit TRBD2. Germline CDR1 is DFQATT and CDR2 is SNEGSKA (reference sequence). CDR3 size: 16 residues. Trimming removed 1 base from V and 5 bases from J; junction bases left unmatched: 11. CDR3 sequence reads: CSARALLAGVVNEQYF. The CDR3 DNA reads TGCAGTGCTAGAGCCCTCCTAGCGGGAGTGGTCAACGAGCAGTACTTC.

This clonotype was seen a handful of times. This chain uses TRBV12-3 or TRBV12-4 with TRBJ1-3, with D uncertain. Between the trimmed V and J ends, which lost 3 bases and 0 bases, there was a span of 12 bases. The CDR3 covers 16 residues. This chain's CDR3 is CASSFDREISGNTIYF. DNA of the CDR3: TGTGCCAGCAGTTTTGACCGTGAAATCTCTGGAAACACCATATATTTT.

The rearrangement uses TRBV6-6 and TRBJ2-7, with 10 nucleotides matching TRBD1. J gave up 2 bases and V 6 bases, and 4 bases lay outside the gene matches. Germline loops: CDR1 MNHNY, CDR2 SVGAGI (reference sequence). CDR3 length: 14 residues. The CDR3 DNA reads TGTGCCAGCAGGACAGGGGGCTACACCTACGAGCAGTACTTC. It is translated as CASRTGGYTYEQYF.

This rearrangement joins TRBV27 to TRBJ2-7, with 8 bases matching TRBD1. V lost 5 bases to trimming and J lost 0 bases; unmatched junction nucleotides: 3. Germline CDR1 and CDR2: MNHEY and SMNVEV (reference sequence). This CDR3 is 14 amino acids long. The CDR3, as DNA: TGTGCCAGCAGTCGACAGGGGCTCTCCTACGAGCAGTACTTC. Translated: CASSRQGLSYEQYF.

The count of this clonotype is one. J is TRBJ2-2 and V is TRBV7-9; a weak D match, TRBD2 (6 bases). V was cut by 0 bases and J by 6 bases, with 14 bases left in between. Germline loops: CDR1 SEHNR, CDR2 FQNEAQ (reference sequence). This CDR3 contains 16 residues. The CDR3, as DNA: TGTGCCAGCAGCTTAGCGATGGCGGAGGGACCCGGGGAGCTGTTTTTT. This translates into CASSLAMAEGPGELFF.

The chain employs TRBV7-6 and TRBJ1-1; possibly TRBD1 for D (6 bases). The V end was cut by 9 bases, the J end by 1 base, with 12 bases between. CDR1 is SGHVS, CDR2 FNYEAQ, per germline. The CDR3 consists of 13 residues. The CDR3 reads CASRGTTNTEAFF. The CDR3 DNA is TGTGCCAGTAGGGGGACAACGAACACTGAAGCTTTCTTT.

V usage is TRBV2 and J usage is TRBJ1-3, with D hard to call. Germline-derived CDR1 and CDR2 are SNHLY and FYNNEI. V lost 10 bases and J 0 bases, leaving 25 bases between the germline ends. This CDR3 has 18 residues. The CDR3 here is CATLGEGRPHLSGNTIYF. The CDR3, as DNA: TGTGCCACCCTGGGTGAGGGCAGGCCGCACCTCTCTGGAAACACCATATATTTT. Supplemented by reference TRBV2 and TRBJ1-3, the full variable domain reads EPEVTQTPSHQVTQMGQEVILRCVPISNHLYFYWYRQILGQKVEFLVSFYNNEISEKSEIFDDQFSVERPDGSNFTLKIRSTKLEDSAMYFCATLGEGRPHLSGNTIYFGEGSWLTVV.

The chain recombines TRBV27 with TRBJ2-1, with 10 positions matching TRBD1. After removal of 6 bases from V and 7 bases from J, the junction contained 9 bases not matched to a gene. This CDR3 is 15 amino acids long. CDR1 and CDR2 (germline): MNHEY, SMNVEV (reference sequence). CDR3 nucleotide sequence: TGTGCCAGCAGGCGGGACAGGGGAAAAAGGAATGAGCAGTTCTTC. It specifies CASRRDRGKRNEQFF.

This clonotype was observed a few times. The junction does not match germline at one end; this may be a read error. The rearrangement joins TRBV12-3 or TRBV12-4 to TRBJ2-7; D possibly matches TRBD1 or TRBD2 (5 bases each). There are 14 residues in the CDR3. The CDR3 loop is CASNLRDGPYEQYF. CDR3 coding DNA: TGTGCCAGCAATTTAAGGGACGGCCCCTACGAGCAGTACTTC.

This clonotype was observed at least ten times. V gene TRBV7-9 combines with J gene TRBJ1-4, with 9 bases that match TRBD1. This CDR3 spans 15 amino acids. After removal of 3 bases from V and 6 bases from J, the junction contained 5 bases not matched to a gene. Germline CDR1 and CDR2: SEHNR and FQNEAQ (reference sequence). The CDR3 nucleotides read TGTGCCAGCAGCTTGGCGGACAGGGGAGATGAAAAACTGTTTTTT. As protein: CASSLADRGDEKLFF.